Listed below are T cell receptor beta chains from one sample, sequenced in a study of cytomegalovirus exposure and HLA in healthy donors. Some clones are missing from TCRdb's copy, which holds only in-frame ones; the method was immunoSEQ multiplex PCR. The data contain roughly 120,000 clones, around 9% of them singletons. Material for sequencing was PBMCs. The receptors shown here come from a man aged 40-49 years in good health and CMV-seronegative. CDR3s include the opening cysteine and the closing phenylalanine or tryptophan. The order of the fields is clone size, D gene, J gene, V gene, CDR3 protein, CDR3 DNA. The D gene is left open where the match is weak. Where a row states a size, it is once, few, many or the class of an expanded clone; other rows omit it.

clone_size: few
d_call: TRBD1
j_call: TRBJ1-1
v_call: TRBV5-1
cdr3_aa: CASTPTGMNTEAFF
cdr3_nt: TGCGCCAGCACTCCGACAGGGATGAACACTGAAGCTTTCTTT

clone_size: .
d_call: .
j_call: TRBJ1-2
v_call: TRBV10-2
cdr3_aa: CASKKGGGRYGYTF
cdr3_nt: TGCGCCAGCAAGAAGGGCGGGGGACGGTATGGCTACACCTTC

clone_size: .
d_call: TRBD2
j_call: TRBJ2-7
v_call: TRBV2
cdr3_aa: CASSASGTYEQYF
cdr3_nt: TGTGCCAGCAGTGCTAGCGGGACCTACGAGCAGTACTTC

clone_size: .
d_call: .
j_call: TRBJ1-1
v_call: TRBV7-9
cdr3_aa: CASSLGPVAFF
cdr3_nt: TGTGCCAGCAGCTTAGGCCCGGTAGCTTTCTTT

clone_size: few
d_call: .
j_call: TRBJ2-1
v_call: TRBV2
cdr3_aa: CASSEVGGADNEQFF
cdr3_nt: TGTGCCAGCAGTGAAGTGGGGGGGGCAGACAATGAGCAGTTCTTC

clone_size: few
d_call: .
j_call: TRBJ2-1
v_call: TRBV7-2
cdr3_aa: CASSPTLSGDEQFF
cdr3_nt: TGTGCCAGCAGCCCCACCCTTTCGGGGGATGAGCAGTTCTTC

clone_size: .
d_call: TRBD2
j_call: TRBJ2-3
v_call: TRBV6-1
cdr3_aa: CASRRGGTSTDTQYF
cdr3_nt: TGTGCCAGCAGGAGGGGAGGGACTAGCACAGATACGCAGTATTTT

clone_size: .
d_call: .
j_call: TRBJ1-5
v_call: TRBV5-8
cdr3_aa: CASSLGQFNQPQHF
cdr3_nt: TGTGCCAGCAGCTTGGGGCAGTTCAATCAGCCCCAGCATTTT

clone_size: few
d_call: TRBD1
j_call: TRBJ2-5
v_call: TRBV12-5
cdr3_aa: CASGWGTGGAQTQYF
cdr3_nt: TGTGCTAGTGGTTGGGGGACAGGGGGCGCTCAGACCCAGTACTTC

clone_size: few
d_call: .
j_call: TRBJ2-1
v_call: TRBV6-1
cdr3_aa: CASSPRGGGYNEQFF
cdr3_nt: TGTGCCAGCAGTCCCCGGGGAGGGGGCTACAATGAGCAGTTCTTC

clone_size: few
d_call: .
j_call: TRBJ1-2
v_call: TRBV5-1
cdr3_aa: CASSSGGSGGYTF
cdr3_nt: TGCGCCAGCAGCTCGGGAGGGTCGGGGGGCTACACCTTC

clone_size: few
d_call: TRBD1
j_call: TRBJ2-2
v_call: TRBV28
cdr3_aa: CASREQGNPGELFF
cdr3_nt: TGTGCCAGCAGGGAACAGGGGAATCCCGGGGAGCTGTTTTTT

clone_size: .
d_call: TRBD2
j_call: TRBJ2-1
v_call: TRBV2
cdr3_aa: CASSPTSGGDREQFF
cdr3_nt: TGTGCCAGCAGCCCGACTAGCGGGGGGGATCGTGAGCAGTTCTTC

clone_size: .
d_call: TRBD1
j_call: TRBJ2-7
v_call: TRBV27
cdr3_aa: CASSPRTGNEQYF
cdr3_nt: TGTGCCAGCAGTCCGCGGACAGGAAACGAGCAGTACTTC

clone_size: few
d_call: TRBD1
j_call: TRBJ1-1
v_call: TRBV5-1
cdr3_aa: CASNIVGTGVTEAFF
cdr3_nt: TGCGCCAGCAACATAGTAGGGACAGGGGTTACTGAAGCTTTCTTT

clone_size: .
d_call: TRBD2
j_call: TRBJ2-3
v_call: TRBV6-5
cdr3_aa: CASSYDGGDYTDTQYF
cdr3_nt: TGTGCCAGCAGTTACGACGGGGGGGATTACACAGATACGCAGTATTTT

clone_size: few
d_call: .
j_call: TRBJ1-4
v_call: TRBV6-1
cdr3_aa: CASSLGATNEKLFF
cdr3_nt: TGTGCCAGCAGTCTGGGAGCAACTAATGAAAAACTGTTTTTT

clone_size: few
d_call: TRBD1
j_call: TRBJ1-6
v_call: TRBV6-6
cdr3_aa: CASRGDRGVNSPLHF
cdr3_nt: TGTGCCAGCAGGGGGGACAGGGGAGTCAATTCACCCCTCCACTTT

clone_size: few
d_call: TRBD2
j_call: TRBJ2-5
v_call: TRBV5-6
cdr3_aa: CASSPRAGARETQYF
cdr3_nt: TGTGCCAGCAGCCCCCGAGCGGGGGCGCGGGAGACCCAGTACTTC